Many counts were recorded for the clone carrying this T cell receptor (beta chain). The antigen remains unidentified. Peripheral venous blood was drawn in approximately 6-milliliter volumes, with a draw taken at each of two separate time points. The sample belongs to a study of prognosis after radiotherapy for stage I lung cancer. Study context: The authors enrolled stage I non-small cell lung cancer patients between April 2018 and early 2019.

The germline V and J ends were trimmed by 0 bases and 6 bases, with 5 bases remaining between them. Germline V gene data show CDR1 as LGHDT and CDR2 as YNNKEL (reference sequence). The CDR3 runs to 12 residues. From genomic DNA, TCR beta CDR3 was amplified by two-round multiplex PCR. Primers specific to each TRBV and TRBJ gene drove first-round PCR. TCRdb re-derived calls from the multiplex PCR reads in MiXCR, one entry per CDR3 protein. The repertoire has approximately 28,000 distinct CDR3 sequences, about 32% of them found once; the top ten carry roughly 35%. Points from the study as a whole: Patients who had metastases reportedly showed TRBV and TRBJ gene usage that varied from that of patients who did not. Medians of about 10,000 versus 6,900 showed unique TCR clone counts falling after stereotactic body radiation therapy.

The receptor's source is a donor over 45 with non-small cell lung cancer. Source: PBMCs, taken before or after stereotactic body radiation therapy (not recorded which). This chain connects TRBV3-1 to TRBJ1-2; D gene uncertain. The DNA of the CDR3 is TGTGCCAGCAGCCAAGATGAGGATGGCTACACCTTC. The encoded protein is CASSQDEDGYTF.